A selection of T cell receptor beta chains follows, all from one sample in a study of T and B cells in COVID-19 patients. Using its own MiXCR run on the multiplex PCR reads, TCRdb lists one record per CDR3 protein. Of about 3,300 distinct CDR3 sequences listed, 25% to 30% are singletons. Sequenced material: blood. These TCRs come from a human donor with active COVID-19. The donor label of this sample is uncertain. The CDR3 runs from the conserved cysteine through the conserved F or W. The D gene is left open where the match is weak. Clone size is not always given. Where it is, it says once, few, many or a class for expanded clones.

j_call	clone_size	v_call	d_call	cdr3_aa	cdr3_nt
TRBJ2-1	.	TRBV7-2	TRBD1	CASSSGQLWLSYNEQFF	TGTGCCAGCAGCTCGGGACAGCTCTGGCTTTCCTACAATGAGCAGTTCTTC
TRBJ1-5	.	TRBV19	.	CASTRAPKQPQHF	TGTGCCAGTACCCGCGCACCTAAGCAGCCCCAGCATTTT
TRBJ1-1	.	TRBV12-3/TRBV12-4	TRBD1	CASSLGRGAAFF	TGTGCCAGCAGCCTCGGCAGGGGGGCAGCTTTCTTT
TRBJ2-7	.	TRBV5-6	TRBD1	CASSYRGLGEQYF	TGTGCCAGCAGCTACAGGGGCCTAGGTGAGCAGTACTTC
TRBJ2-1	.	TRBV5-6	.	CASSVEGHSYNEQFF	TGCGCCAGCAGCGTGGAGGGGCACTCCTACAATGAGCAGTTCTTC
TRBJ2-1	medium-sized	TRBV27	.	CASSLYNKYNEQFF	TGTGCCAGCAGTTTATATAACAAATACAATGAGCAGTTCTTC
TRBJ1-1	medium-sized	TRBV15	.	CATSREPDDGTEAFF	TGTGCCACCAGCAGAGAGCCAGACGACGGAACTGAAGCTTTCTTT
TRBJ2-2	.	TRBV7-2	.	CASSLVTGATGELFF	TGTGCCAGCAGCTTAGTGACAGGCGCCACCGGGGAGCTGTTTTTT
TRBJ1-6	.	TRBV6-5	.	CASRSSYNSPLHF	TGTGCCAGCAGGAGCTCCTATAATTCACCCCTCCACTTT
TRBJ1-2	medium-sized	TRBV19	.	CASSIGVNQNYGYTF	TGTGCCAGTAGTATAGGGGTTAACCAAAACTATGGCTACACCTTC
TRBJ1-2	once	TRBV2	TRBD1	CASRGQGIYGYTF	TGTGCCAGCAGGGGACAGGGGATCTATGGCTACACCTTC
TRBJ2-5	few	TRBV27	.	CASRLGETQYF	TGTGCCAGCAGACTCGGGGAGACCCAGTACTTC
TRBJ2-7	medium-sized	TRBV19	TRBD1	CASSSTGAYEQYF	TGTGCCAGTAGTTCTACAGGGGCCTACGAGCAGTACTTC
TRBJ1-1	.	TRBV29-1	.	CSVGRGTEAFF	TGCAGCGTCGGCAGGGGCACTGAAGCTTTCTTT
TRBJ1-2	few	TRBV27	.	CASSSPGANYGYTF	TGTGCCAGCAGTTCGCCAGGGGCCAACTATGGCTACACCTTC
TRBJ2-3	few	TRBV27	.	CASRKGRGGATDTQYF	TGTGCCAGCCGCAAGGGGAGGGGGGGGGCCACAGATACGCAGTATTTT
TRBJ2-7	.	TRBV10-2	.	CASTGDGSYEQYF	TGCGCCAGCACTGGGGACGGATCCTACGAGCAGTACTTC
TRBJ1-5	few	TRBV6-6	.	CASSYSQNQPQHF	TGTGCCAGCAGTTACTCCCAGAACCAGCCCCAGCATTTT
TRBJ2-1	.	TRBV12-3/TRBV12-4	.	CASSQATSPGFF	TGTGCCAGCAGTCAAGCTACTAGCCCTGGCTTCTTC
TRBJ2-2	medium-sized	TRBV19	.	CASTSDSTGELFF	TGTGCCAGTACCTCTGACAGTACCGGGGAGCTGTTTTTT
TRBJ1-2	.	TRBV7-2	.	CASSLEGGLGYTF	TGTGCCAGCAGCTTAGAAGGGGGGCTTGGCTACACCTTC
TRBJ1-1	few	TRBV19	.	CASSIDSTQGAFF	TGTGCCAGTAGTATAGATTCGACTCAGGGAGCTTTCTTT
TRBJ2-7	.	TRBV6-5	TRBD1	CASRRQGGNEQYF	TGTGCCAGCCGGCGACAGGGGGGTAACGAGCAGTACTTC
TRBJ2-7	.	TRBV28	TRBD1	CASSFGQGYEQYF	TGTGCCAGCAGTTTCGGACAGGGCTACGAGCAGTACTTC
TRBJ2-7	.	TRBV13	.	CASSLGVYEQYF	TGTGCCAGCAGCTTAGGGGTCTACGAGCAGTACTTC
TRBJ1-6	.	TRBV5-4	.	CASSSRGSANSPLHF	TGTGCCAGCAGCAGCAGGGGCAGTGCGAATTCACCCCTCCACTTT
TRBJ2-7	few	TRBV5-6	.	CASSQPNSLEQYF	TGTGCCAGCAGCCAGCCTAACAGCCTCGAGCAGTACTTC
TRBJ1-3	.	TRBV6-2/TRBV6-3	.	CASSYRSPVQSSGNTIYF	TGTGCCAGCAGTTACCGAAGTCCCGTACAGAGCTCTGGAAACACCATATATTTT
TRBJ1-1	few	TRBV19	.	CASSGSWRGPGAAAFF	TGTGCCAGTAGTGGCTCGTGGCGAGGGCCAGGGGCGGCAGCTTTCTTT
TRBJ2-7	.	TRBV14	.	CASSQGLGLAYEQYF	TGTGCCAGCAGCCAGGGTCTCGGGTTAGCCTACGAGCAGTACTTC
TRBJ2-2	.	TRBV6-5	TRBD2	CASIPGTIYAANTGELFF	TGTGCCAGCATTCCCGGGACTATATACGCTGCGAACACCGGGGAGCTGTTTTTT
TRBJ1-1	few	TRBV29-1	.	CSVRRGDTEAFF	TGCAGCGTTAGGAGGGGGGACACTGAAGCTTTCTTT